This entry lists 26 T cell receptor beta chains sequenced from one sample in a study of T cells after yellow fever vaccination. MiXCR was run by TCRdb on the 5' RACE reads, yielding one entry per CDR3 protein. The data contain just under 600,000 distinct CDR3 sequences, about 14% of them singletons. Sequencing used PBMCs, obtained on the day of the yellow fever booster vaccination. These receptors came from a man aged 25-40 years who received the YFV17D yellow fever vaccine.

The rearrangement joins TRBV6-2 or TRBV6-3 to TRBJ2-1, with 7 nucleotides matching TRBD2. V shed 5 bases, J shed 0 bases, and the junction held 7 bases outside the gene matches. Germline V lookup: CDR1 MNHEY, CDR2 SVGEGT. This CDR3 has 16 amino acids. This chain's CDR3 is CASSNLGGSSYNEQFF. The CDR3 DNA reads TGTGCCAGCAGTAACCTAGGCGGGAGCTCCTACAATGAGCAGTTCTTC.

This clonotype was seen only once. The CDR3 loop reads CASHGPGRVEKLFF. DNA of the CDR3: TGTGCCAGCCATGGGCCTGGACGAGTTGAAAAACTGTTTTTT. J is TRBJ1-4 and V is TRBV19; no clear D. V was trimmed by 9 bases and J by 7 bases, leaving 18 bases between them. In germline, CDR1 is LNHDA, CDR2 SQIVND (reference sequence). The CDR3 spans 14 residues.

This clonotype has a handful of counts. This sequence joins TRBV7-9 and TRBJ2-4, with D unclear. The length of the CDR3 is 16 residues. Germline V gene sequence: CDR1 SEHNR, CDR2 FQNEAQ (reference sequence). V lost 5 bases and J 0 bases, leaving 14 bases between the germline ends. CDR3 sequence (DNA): TGTGCCAGCAGCCCCCCGACGATCCTAGCCAAAAACATTCAGTACTTC. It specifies CASSPPTILAKNIQYF. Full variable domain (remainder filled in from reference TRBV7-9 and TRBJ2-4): DTGVSQNPRHKITKRGQNVTFRCDPISEHNRLYWYRQTLGQGPEFLTYFQNEAQLEKSRLLSDRFSAERPKGSFSTLEIQRTEQGDSAMYLCASSPPTILAKNIQYFGAGTRLSVL.

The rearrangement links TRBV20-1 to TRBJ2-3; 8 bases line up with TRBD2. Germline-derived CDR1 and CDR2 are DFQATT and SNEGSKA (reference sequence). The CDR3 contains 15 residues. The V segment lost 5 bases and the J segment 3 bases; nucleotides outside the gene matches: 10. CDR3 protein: CSAYMIAGRTDTQYF. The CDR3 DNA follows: TGCAGTGCTTACATGATAGCGGGAAGAACAGATACGCAGTATTTT.

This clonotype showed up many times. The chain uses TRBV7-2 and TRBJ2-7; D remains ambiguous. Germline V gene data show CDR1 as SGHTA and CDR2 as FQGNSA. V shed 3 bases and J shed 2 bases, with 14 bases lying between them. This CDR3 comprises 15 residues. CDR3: CASSFAWTDTYEQYF. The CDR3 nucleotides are TGTGCCAGCAGCTTCGCCTGGACGGATACCTACGAGCAGTACTTC.

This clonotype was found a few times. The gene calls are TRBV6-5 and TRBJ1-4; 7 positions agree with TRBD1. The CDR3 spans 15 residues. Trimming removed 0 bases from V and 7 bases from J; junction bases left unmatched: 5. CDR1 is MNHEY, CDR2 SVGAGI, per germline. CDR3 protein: CASSYSQGVPEKLFF. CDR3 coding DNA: TGTGCCAGCAGTTACTCCCAGGGGGTTCCTGAAAAACTGTTTTTT.

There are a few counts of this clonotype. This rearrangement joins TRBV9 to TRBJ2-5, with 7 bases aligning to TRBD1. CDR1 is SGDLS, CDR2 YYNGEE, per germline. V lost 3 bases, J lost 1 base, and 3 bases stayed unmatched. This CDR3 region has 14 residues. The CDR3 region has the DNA TGTGCCAGCAGCGATGGACAGGCCCAAGAGACCCAGTACTTC. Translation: CASSDGQAQETQYF.

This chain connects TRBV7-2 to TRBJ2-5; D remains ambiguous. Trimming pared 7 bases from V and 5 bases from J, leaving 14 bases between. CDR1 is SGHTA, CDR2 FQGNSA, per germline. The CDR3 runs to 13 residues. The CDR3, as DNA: TGTGCCAGCATCCTAAGGAATGGGGAGACCCAGTACTTC. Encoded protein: CASILRNGETQYF.

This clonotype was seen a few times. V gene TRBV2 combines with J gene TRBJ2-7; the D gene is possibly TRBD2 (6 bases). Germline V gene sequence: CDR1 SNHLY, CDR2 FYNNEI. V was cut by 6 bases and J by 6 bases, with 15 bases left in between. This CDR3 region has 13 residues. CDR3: CASSPPDYGEQYF. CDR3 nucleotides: TGTGCCAGCAGCCCTCCGGACTATGGCGAGCAGTACTTC.

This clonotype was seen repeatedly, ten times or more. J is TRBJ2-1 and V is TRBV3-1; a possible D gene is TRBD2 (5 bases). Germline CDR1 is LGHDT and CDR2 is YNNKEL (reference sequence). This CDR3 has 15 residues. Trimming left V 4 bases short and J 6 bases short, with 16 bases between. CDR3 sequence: CASSLPRGITNEQFF. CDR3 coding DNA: TGTGCCAGCAGCCTCCCTCGAGGGATCACCAATGAGCAGTTCTTC.

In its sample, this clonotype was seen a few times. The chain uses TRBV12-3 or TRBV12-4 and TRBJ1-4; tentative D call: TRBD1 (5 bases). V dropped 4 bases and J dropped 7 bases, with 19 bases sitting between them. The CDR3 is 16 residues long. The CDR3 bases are TGTGCCAGCAGTTCCCAAACCGGGGGGAGGGGTGAAAAACTGTTTTTT. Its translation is CASSSQTGGRGEKLFF.

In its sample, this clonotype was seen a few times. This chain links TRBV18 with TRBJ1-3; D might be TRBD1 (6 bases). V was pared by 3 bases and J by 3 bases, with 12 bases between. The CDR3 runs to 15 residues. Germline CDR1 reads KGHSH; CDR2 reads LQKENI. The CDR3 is CASSPKGGNGNTIYF. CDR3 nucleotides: TGTGCCAGCTCACCCAAGGGGGGCAATGGAAACACCATATATTTT.

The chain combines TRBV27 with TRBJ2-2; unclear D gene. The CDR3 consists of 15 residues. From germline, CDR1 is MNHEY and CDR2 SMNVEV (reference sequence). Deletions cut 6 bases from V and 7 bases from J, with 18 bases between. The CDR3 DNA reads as TGTGCCAGCAGACCTAGTTTGGTTGGCGGCGGGGAGCTGTTTTTT. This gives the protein CASRPSLVGGGELFF.

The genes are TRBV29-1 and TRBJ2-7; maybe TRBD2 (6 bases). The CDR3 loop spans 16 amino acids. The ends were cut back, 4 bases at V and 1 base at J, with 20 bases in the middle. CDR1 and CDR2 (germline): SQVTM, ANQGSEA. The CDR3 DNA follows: TGCAGCGTTGCCCTCCCTGGGGGACTCCTATCCTACGAGCAGTACTTC. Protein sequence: CSVALPGGLLSYEQYF.

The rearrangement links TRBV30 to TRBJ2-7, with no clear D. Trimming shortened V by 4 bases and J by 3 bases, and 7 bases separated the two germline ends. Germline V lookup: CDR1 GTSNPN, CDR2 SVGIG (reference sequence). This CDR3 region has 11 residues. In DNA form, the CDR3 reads TGTGCCTGGACTTTGGGCTACGAGCAGTACTTC. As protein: CAWTLGYEQYF.

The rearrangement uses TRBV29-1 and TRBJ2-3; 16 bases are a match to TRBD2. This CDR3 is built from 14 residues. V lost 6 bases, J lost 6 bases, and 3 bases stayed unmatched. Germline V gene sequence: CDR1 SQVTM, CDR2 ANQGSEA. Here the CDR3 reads CSVGLAGGKDTQYF. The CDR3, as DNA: TGCAGCGTGGGACTAGCGGGAGGGAAGGATACGCAGTATTTT.

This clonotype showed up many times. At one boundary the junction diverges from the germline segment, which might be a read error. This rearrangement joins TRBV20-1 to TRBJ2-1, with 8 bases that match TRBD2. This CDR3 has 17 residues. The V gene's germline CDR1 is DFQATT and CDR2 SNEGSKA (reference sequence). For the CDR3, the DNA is TGCAGTGCTCGAGACCCCCAAGCGGGAGCGTCCTACAATGAGCAGTTCTTC. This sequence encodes CSARDPQAGASYNEQFF.

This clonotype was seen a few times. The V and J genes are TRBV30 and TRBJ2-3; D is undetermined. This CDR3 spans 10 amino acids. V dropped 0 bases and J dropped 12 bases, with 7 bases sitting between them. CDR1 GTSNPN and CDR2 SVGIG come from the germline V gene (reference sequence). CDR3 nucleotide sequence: TGTGCCTGGAGTGTAGCAGTCCAGTATTTT. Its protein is CAWSVAVQYF.

This chain's CDR3 is CASSGGTGTSYNEQFF. CDR3 nucleotide sequence: TGCGCCAGCAGCGGGGGGACAGGTACGTCCTACAATGAGCAGTTCTTC. The gene calls are TRBV5-1 and TRBJ2-1; 8 nucleotides align to TRBD1. This CDR3 contains 16 residues. V gave up 4 bases and J gave up 1 base; unmatched junction bases: 7. CDR1 and CDR2 (germline): SGHRS, YFSETQ.

This CDR3 is CASSRLLGRSYEQYF. CDR3 nucleotide sequence: TGCGCCAGCAGCCGACTACTGGGACGTTCCTACGAGCAGTACTTC. The V and J genes are TRBV4-3 and TRBJ2-7; D assignment may be TRBD1 or TRBD2 (5 bases each). This CDR3 contains 15 residues. Deletions cut 4 bases from V and 1 base from J, with 14 bases between. Germline-derived CDR1 and CDR2 are LGHNA and YSLEER.

The CDR3 region is CSARYLAGLHNEQFF. Here the CDR3 DNA reads TGCAGTGCTAGGTACTTAGCGGGTCTACACAATGAGCAGTTCTTC. The chain employs TRBV20-1 and TRBJ2-1; 7 nucleotides line up with TRBD2. Looked up from germline, CDR1 is DFQATT and CDR2 is SNEGSKA (reference sequence). The CDR3 has 15 residues. The J segment lost 5 bases and the V segment lost 3 bases, leaving 10 bases of the junction unmatched.

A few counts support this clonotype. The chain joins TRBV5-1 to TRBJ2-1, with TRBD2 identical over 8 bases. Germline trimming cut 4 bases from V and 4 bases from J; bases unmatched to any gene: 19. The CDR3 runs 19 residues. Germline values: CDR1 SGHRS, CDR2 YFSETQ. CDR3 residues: CASSHHFGASGSDYNEQFF. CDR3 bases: TGCGCCAGCAGCCACCACTTCGGGGCCAGCGGGAGTGATTACAATGAGCAGTTCTTC.

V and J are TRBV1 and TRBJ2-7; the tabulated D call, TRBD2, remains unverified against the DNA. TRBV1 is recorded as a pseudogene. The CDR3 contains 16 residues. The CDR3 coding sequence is TGCACCAGCAACGCCACACTAGCGGGAGATTCCTACGAGCAGTACTTC. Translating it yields CTSNATLAGDSYEQYF.

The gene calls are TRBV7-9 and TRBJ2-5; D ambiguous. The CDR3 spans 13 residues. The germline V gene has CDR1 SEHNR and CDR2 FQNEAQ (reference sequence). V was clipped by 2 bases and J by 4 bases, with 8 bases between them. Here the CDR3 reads CASSLTLGETQYF. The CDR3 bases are TGTGCCAGCAGCTTAACCCTGGGAGAGACCCAGTACTTC.

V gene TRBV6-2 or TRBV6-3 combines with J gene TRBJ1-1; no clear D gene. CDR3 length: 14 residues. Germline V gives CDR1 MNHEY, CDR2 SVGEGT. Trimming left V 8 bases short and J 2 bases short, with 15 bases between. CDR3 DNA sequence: TGTGCCAGCGGGCTCGGGGTCGGAAACACTGAAGCTTTCTTT. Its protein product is CASGLGVGNTEAFF.

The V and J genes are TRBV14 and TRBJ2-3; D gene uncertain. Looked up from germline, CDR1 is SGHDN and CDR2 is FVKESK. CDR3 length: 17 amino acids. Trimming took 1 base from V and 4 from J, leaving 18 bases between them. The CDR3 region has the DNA TGTGCCAGCAGCCAAGTCTTTATAACGTTAAGACCAGATACGCAGTATTTT. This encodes CASSQVFITLRPDTQYF. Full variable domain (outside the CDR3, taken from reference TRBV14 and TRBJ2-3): EAGVTQFPSHSVIEKGQTVTLRCDPISGHDNLYWYRRVMGKEIKFLLHFVKESKQDESGMPNNRFLAERTGGTYSTLKVQPAELEDSGVYFCASSQVFITLRPDTQYFGPGTRLTVL.